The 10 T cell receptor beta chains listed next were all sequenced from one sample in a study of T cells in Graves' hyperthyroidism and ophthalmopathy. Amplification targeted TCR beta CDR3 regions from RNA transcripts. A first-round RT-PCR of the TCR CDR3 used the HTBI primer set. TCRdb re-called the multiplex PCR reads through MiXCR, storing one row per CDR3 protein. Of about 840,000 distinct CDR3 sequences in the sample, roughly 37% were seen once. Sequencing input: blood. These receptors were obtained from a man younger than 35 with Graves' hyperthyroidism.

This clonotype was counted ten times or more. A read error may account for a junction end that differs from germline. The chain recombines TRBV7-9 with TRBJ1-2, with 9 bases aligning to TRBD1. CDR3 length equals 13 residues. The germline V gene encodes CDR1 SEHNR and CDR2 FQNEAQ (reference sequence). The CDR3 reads CASSLTGGYGYTF. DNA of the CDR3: TGCGCCAGCAGCTTGACAGGGGGCTATGGCTACACCTTC. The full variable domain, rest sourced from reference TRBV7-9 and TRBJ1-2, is DTGVSQNPRHKITKRGQNVTFRCDPISEHNRLYWYRQTLGQGPEFLTYFQNEAQLEKSRLLSDRFSAERPKGSFSTLEIQRTEQGDSAMYLCASSLTGGYGYTFGSGTRLTVV.

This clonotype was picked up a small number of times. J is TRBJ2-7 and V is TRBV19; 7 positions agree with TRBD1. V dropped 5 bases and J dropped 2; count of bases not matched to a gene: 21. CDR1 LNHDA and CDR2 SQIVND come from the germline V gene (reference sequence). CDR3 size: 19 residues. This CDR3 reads CASSPPEDRTLSGPYEQYF. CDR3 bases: TGTGCCAGTAGTCCGCCCGAGGACAGGACCCTGAGCGGACCCTACGAGCAGTACTTC.

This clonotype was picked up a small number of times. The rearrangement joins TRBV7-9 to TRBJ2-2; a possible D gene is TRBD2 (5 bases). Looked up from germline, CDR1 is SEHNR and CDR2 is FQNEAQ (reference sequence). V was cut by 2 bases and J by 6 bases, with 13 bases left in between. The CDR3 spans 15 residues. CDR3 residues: CASSLSRVVPGELFF. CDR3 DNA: TGTGCCAGCAGCTTATCGCGGGTTGTCCCCGGGGAGCTGTTTTTT.

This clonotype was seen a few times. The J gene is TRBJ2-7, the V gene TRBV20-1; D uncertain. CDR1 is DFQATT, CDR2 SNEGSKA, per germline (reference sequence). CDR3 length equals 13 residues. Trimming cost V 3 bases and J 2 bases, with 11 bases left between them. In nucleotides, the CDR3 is TGCAGTGCTAGTCTAGGCACAGCCTACGAGCAGTACTTC. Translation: CSASLGTAYEQYF.

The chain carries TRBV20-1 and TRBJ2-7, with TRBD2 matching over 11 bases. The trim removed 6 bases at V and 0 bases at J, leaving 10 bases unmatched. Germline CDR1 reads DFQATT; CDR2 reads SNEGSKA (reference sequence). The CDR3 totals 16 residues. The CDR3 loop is CSAEHLLAGASYEQYF. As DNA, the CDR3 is TGCAGTGCCGAACATTTACTAGCGGGAGCCTCCTACGAGCAGTACTTC.

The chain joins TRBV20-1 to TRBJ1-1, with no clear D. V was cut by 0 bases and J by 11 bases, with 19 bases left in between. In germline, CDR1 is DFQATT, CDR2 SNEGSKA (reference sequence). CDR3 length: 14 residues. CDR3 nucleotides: TGCAGTGCTAGAGAGCCCCCGGAGGCCATCCGGGCTTTCTTT. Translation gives CSAREPPEAIRAFF.

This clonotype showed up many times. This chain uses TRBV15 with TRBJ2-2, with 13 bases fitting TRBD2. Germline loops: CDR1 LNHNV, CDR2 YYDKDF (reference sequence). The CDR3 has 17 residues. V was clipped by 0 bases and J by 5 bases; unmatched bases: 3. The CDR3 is CATSRDWTSGSTGELFF. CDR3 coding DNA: TGTGCCACCAGCAGAGATTGGACTAGCGGGAGTACCGGGGAGCTGTTTTTT.

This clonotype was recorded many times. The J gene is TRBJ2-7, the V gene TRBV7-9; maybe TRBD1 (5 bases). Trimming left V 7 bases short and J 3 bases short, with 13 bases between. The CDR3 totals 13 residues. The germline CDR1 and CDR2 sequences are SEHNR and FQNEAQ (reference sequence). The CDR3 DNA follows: TGTGCCAGCATCCCCCGACAGTGCTACGAGCAGTACTTC. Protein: CASIPRQCYEQYF.

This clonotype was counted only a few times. CDR3 DNA: TGTGCCACCAGCAGAGATCTTTATAGCGGGAGGGCCGCCGGGGAGCTGTTTTTT. Protein product: CATSRDLYSGRAAGELFF. The chain carries TRBV15 and TRBJ2-2, with TRBD2 identical over 11 bases. There are 18 residues in the CDR3. From germline, CDR1 is LNHNV and CDR2 YYDKDF (reference sequence). V lost 0 bases and J lost 6; bases outside the gene matches: 9.

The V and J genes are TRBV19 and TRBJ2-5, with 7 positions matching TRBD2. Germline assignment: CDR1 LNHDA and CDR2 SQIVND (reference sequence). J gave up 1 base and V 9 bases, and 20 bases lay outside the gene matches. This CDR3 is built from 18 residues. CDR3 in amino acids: CASSPTSGRGRAQETQYF. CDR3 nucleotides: TGTGCCAGCAGCCCCACCTCGGGAAGAGGGAGGGCCCAAGAGACCCAGTACTTC.